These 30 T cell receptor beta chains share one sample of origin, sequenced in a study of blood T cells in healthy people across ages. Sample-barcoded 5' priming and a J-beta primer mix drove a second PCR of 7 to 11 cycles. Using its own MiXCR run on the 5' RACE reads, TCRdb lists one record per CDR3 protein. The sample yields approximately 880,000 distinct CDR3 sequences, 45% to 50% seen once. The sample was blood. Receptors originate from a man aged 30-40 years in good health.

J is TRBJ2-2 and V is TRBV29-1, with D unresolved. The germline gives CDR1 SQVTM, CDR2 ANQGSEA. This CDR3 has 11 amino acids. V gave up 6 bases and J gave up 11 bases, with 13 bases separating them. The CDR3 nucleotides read TGCAGCGTCTCCCGGGTGGGAGAGCTGTTTTTT. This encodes CSVSRVGELFF.

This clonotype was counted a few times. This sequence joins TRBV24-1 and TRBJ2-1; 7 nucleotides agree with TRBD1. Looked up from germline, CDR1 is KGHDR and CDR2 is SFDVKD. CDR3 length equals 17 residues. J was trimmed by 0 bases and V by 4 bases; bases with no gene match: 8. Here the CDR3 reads CATSDPTGFSSYNEQFF. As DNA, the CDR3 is TGTGCCACCAGTGACCCGACAGGGTTTAGCTCCTACAATGAGCAGTTCTTC.

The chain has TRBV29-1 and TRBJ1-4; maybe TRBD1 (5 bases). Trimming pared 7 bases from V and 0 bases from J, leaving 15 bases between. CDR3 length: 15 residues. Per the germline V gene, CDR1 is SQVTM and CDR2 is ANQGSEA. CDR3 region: CSAYRDAATNEKLFF. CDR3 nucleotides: TGCAGCGCGTACCGGGACGCAGCAACTAATGAAAAACTGTTTTTT.

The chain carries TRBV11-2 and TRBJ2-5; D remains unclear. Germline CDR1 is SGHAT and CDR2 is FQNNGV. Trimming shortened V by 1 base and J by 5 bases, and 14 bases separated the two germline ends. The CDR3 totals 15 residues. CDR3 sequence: CASSLVVDPRETQYF. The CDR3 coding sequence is TGTGCCAGCAGCTTAGTTGTTGACCCGAGGGAGACCCAGTACTTC.

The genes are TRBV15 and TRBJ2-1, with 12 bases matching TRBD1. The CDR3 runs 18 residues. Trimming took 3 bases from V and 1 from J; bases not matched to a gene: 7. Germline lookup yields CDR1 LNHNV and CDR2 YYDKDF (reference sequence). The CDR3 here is CATSSPRDRGRSYNEQFF. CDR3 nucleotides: TGTGCCACCAGCAGTCCCCGGGACAGGGGGCGGTCCTACAATGAGCAGTTCTTC. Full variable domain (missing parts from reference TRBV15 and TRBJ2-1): DAMVIQNPRYQVTQFGKPVTLSCSQTLNHNVMYWYQQKSSQAPKLLFHYYDKDFNNEADTPDNFQSRRPNTSFCFLDIRSPGLGDTAMYLCATSSPRDRGRSYNEQFFGPGTRLTVL.

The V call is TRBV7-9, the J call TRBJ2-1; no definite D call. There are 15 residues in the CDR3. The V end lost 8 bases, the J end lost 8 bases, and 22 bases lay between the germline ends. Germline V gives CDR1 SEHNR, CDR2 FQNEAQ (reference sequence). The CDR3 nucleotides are TGTGCCAGCTTCCCTCCTTGGGGTCAGAGCGATGAGCAGTTCTTC. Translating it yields CASFPPWGQSDEQFF.

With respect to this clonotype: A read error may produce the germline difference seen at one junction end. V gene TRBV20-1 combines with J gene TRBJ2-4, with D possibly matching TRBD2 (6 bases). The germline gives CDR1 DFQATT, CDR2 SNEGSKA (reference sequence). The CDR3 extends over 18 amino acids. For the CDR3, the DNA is TGCAGTGCTAGAGATGGAACCTTCGGGACTCTCGCCAAAAGCATTCAGTACTTC. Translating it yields CSARDGTFGTLAKSIQYF.

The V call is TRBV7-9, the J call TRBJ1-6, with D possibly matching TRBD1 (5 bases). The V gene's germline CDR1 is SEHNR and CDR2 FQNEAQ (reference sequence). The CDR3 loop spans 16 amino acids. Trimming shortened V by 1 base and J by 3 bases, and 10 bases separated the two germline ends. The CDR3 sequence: CASSLGGTVYNSPLHF. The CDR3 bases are TGTGCCAGCAGCTTAGGGGGGACCGTCTATAATTCACCCCTCCACTTT. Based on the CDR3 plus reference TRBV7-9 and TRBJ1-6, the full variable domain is DTGVSQNPRHKITKRGQNVTFRCDPISEHNRLYWYRQTLGQGPEFLTYFQNEAQLEKSRLLSDRFSAERPKGSFSTLEIQRTEQGDSAMYLCASSLGGTVYNSPLHFGNGTRLTVT.

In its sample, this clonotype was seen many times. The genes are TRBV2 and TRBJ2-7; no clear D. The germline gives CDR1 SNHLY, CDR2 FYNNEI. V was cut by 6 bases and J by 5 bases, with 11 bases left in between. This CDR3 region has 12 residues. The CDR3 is CASSLGWDEQYF. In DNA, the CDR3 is TGTGCCAGCAGCCTCGGTTGGGACGAGCAGTACTTC.

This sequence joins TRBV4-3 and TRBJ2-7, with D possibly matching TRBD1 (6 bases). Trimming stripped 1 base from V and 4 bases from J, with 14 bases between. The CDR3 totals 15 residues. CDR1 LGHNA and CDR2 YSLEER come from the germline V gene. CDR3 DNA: TGCGCCAGCAGCCAAGTTCTTACAGGGTCGTACGAGCAGTACTTC. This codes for CASSQVLTGSYEQYF.

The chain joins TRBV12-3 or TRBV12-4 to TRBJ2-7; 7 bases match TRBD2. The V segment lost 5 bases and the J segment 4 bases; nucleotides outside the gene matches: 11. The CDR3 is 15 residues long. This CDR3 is CASSREGTQLYEQYF. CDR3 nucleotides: TGTGCCAGCAGTAGGGAGGGGACCCAACTTTACGAGCAGTACTTC.

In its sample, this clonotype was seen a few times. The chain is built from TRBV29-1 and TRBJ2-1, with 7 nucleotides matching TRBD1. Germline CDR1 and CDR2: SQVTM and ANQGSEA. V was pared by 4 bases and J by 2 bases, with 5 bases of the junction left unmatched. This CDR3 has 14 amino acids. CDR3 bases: TGCAGCGTTGCGACAGGGCCCGCCTACAATGAGCAGTTCTTC. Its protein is CSVATGPAYNEQFF.

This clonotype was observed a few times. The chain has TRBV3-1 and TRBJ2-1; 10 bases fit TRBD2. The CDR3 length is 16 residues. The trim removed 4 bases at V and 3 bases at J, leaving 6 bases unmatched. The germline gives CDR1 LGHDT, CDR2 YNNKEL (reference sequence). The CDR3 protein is CASSPSPSGGYNEQFF. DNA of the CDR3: TGTGCCAGCAGCCCAAGTCCTAGCGGGGGCTACAATGAGCAGTTCTTC.

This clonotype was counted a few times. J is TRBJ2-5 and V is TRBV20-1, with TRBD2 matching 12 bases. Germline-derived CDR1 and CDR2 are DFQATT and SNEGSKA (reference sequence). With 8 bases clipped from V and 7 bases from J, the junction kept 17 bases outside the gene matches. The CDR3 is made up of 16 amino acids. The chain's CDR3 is CSSPLTSGGPQGTQYF. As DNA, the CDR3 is TGCAGTTCTCCTTTGACTAGCGGGGGACCCCAGGGGACCCAGTACTTC.

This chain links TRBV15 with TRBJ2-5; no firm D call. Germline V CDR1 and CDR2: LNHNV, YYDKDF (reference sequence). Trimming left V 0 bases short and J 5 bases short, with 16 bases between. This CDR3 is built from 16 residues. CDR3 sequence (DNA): TGTGCCACCAGCAGAGATTATGGTGGGATGGGGGAGACCCAGTACTTC. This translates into CATSRDYGGMGETQYF.

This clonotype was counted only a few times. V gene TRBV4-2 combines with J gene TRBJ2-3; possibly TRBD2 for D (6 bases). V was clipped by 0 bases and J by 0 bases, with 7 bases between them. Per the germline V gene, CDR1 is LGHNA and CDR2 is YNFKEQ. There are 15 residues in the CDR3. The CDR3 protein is CASSQDGTSTDTQYF. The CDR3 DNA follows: TGTGCCAGCAGCCAAGATGGGACTAGCACAGATACGCAGTATTTT.

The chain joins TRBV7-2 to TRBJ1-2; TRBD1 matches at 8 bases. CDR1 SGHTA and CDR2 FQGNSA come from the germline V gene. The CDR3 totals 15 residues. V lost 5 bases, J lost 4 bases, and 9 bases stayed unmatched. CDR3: CASSARTGSSYGYTF. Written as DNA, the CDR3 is TGTGCCAGCAGCGCCAGGACAGGGAGTTCCTATGGCTACACCTTC.

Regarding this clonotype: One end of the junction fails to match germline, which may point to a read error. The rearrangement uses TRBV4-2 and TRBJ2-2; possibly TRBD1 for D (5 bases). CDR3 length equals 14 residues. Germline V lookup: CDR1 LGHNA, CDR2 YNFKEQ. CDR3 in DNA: TGTGCCGGCAGCCGGGTCACAGGAAGCGGGGAGCTGTTTTTT. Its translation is CAGSRVTGSGELFF.

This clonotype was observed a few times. CDR3 nucleotides: TGTGCCAGCAGCTCATACAGGGGAAGCGAGCAGTACTTC. Residues: CASSSYRGSEQYF. This rearrangement joins TRBV7-2 to TRBJ2-4, with 7 bases aligning to TRBD1. The last part of the DNA fits TRBJ2-7 better; the J call may be wrong. The germline V gene encodes CDR1 SGHTA and CDR2 FQGNSA. The CDR3 runs to 13 residues.

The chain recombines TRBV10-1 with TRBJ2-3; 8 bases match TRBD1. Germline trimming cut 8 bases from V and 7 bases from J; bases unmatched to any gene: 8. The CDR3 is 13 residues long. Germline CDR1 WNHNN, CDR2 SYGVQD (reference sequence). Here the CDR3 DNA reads TGCGCCAGCTCGCGGGACAGGCAAAATACGCAGTATTTT. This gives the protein CASSRDRQNTQYF.

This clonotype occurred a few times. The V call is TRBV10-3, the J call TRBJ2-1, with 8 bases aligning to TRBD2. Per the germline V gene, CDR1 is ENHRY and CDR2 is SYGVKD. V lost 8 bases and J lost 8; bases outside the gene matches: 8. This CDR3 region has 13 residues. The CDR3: CAISGGGNDEQFF. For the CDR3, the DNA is TGTGCCATCTCGGGCGGGGGGAACGATGAGCAGTTCTTC.

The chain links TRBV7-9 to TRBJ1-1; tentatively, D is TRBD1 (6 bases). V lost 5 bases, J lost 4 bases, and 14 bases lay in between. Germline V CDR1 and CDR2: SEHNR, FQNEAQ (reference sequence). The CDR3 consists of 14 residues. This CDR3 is CASSQQGYGTEAFF. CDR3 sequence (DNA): TGTGCCAGCAGCCAACAGGGTTACGGCACTGAAGCTTTCTTT.

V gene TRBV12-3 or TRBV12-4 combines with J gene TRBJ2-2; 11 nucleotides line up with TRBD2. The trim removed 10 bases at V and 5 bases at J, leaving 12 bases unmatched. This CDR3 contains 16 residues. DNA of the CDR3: TGTGCCATCCCACCCAGGACTAGCGGGCAAACCGGGGAGCTGTTTTTT. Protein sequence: CAIPPRTSGQTGELFF.

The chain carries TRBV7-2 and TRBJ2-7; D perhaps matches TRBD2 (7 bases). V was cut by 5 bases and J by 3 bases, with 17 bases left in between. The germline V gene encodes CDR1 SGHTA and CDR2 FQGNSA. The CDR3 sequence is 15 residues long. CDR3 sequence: CASSPRGAAFYEQYF. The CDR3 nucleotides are TGTGCCAGCAGCCCCCGGGGGGCCGCTTTCTACGAGCAGTACTTC.

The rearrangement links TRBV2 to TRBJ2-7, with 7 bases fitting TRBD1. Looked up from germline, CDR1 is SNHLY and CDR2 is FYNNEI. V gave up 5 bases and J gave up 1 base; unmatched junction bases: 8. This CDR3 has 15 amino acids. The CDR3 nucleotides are TGTGCCAGCAGTATAGGGGCAGGGGGTTCCTACGAGCAGTACTTC. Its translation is CASSIGAGGSYEQYF. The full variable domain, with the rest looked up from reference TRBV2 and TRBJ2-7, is EPEVTQTPSHQVTQMGQEVILRCVPISNHLYFYWYRQILGQKVEFLVSFYNNEISEKSEIFDDQFSVERPDGSNFTLKIRSTKLEDSAMYFCASSIGAGGSYEQYFGPGTRLTVT.

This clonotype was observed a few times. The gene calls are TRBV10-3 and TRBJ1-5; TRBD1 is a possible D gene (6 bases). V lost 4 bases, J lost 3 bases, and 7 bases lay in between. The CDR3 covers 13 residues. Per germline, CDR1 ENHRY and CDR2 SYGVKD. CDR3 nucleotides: TGTGCCATCAGTGGACAGGCCAATCAGCCCCAGCATTTT. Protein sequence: CAISGQANQPQHF.

In DNA form, the CDR3 reads TGCAGTGTCTATAGGGCGGGGCTCGGAGGTACGCAGTATTTT. It specifies CSVYRAGLGGTQYF. The chain joins TRBV20-1 to TRBJ2-3, with D possibly matching TRBD2 (6 bases). The CDR3 is made up of 14 amino acids. Per the germline V gene, CDR1 is DFQATT and CDR2 is SNEGSKA (reference sequence). The V and J ends lost 7 bases and 8 bases respectively, with 22 bases between them.

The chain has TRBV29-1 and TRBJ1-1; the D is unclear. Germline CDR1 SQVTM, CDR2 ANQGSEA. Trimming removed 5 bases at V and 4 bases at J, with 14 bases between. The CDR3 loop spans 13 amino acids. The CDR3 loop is CSVPGREGTEAFF. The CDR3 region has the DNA TGCAGCGTTCCCGGGAGGGAGGGCACTGAAGCTTTCTTT.

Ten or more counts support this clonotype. CDR3 bases: TGTGCCAGCAGCCAAGAGAGCGGATACAATGAGCAGTTCTTC. Translating it yields CASSQESGYNEQFF. The V and J genes are TRBV3-1 and TRBJ2-1; maybe TRBD2 (5 bases). V was clipped by 0 bases and J by 4 bases, with 7 bases between them. CDR1 is LGHDT, CDR2 YNNKEL, per germline (reference sequence). This CDR3 has 14 residues.

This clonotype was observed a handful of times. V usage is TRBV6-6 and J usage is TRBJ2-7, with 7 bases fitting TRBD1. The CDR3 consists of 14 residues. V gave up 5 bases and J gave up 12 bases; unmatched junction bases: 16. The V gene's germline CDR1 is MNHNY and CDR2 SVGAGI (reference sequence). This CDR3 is CASSPGQAATSMYF. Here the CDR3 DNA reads TGTGCCAGCAGTCCTGGACAGGCCGCCACTTCAATGTACTTC.